These T cell receptor beta chains were read from a single sample in a study of blood T cell repertoires in COVID-19. The data were produced by immunoSEQ multiplex PCR, yet TCRdb's version contains in-frame clones alone and is incomplete. The sample lists a few hundred thousand clones, 88% occurring once. The specimen was peripheral blood. Source of these receptors: a man aged 55 to 70 who had recovered from COVID-19. CDR3s include the opening cysteine and the closing phenylalanine or tryptophan. D genes are given only for firm matches. Clone size appears in some rows only: once, few, many, or a class for an expanded clone.

DNA | CDR3 | V | size | D | J
TGTGCCAGCAGTTTATCGCAGGGCAACGAGCAGTACTTC | CASSLSQGNEQYF | TRBV27 | few | . | TRBJ2-7
TGTGCCAGCAGCCCCGAGCGGGGGGGAACCGGGGAGCTGTTTTTT | CASSPERGGTGELFF | TRBV7-7 | . | TRBD2 | TRBJ2-2
TGTGCCAGCAGCTTCGACTTAGGACAGGGGGCCTCACCCCTCCACTTT | CASSFDLGQGASPLHF | TRBV7-2 | . | TRBD1 | TRBJ1-6
TGTGCCAGCAGCTTATTAAACAGGGCACCCGAAAAACTGTTTTTT | CASSLLNRAPEKLFF | TRBV13 | . | . | TRBJ1-4
TGTGCCAGCAGCTGGGGACAGGGGTACACCGGGGAGCTGTTTTTT | CASSWGQGYTGELFF | TRBV7-6 | . | TRBD1 | TRBJ2-2
TGTGCCAGCAGCTTGACTAGCGGGGGAGGGGGGAATACGCAGTATTTT | CASSLTSGGGGNTQYF | TRBV3-1/TRBV3-2 | . | TRBD2 | TRBJ2-3
TGTGCCAGCAGTTACGTGACAAACGATCAGCCCCAGCATTTT | CASSYVTNDQPQHF | TRBV6-2/TRBV6-3 | . | . | TRBJ1-5
TGCAGCGTTGAAGCGGGGGGTTCCTACAATGAGCAGTTCTTC | CSVEAGGSYNEQFF | TRBV29-1 | . | TRBD2 | TRBJ2-1
TGTGCCAGCAGCTTAAACAGGGCCTACGAGCAGTACTTC | CASSLNRAYEQYF | TRBV7-8 | . | . | TRBJ2-7
TGTGCCTGGAATATACAGGGGACCTACTACGAGCAGTACTTC | CAWNIQGTYYEQYF | TRBV30 | . | TRBD1 | TRBJ2-7
TGCGCCAGCAGCTCGACAGCAACTAATGAAAAACTGTTTTTT | CASSSTATNEKLFF | TRBV5-1 | . | . | TRBJ1-4
TGTGCCAGCAGCCCAGGGACAGGGAGAGAGAATGGCTACACCTTC | CASSPGTGRENGYTF | TRBV7-2 | . | TRBD1 | TRBJ1-2
TGTGCCAGCAGCTCGCTAGCGGGGGGGCTCGGTGGGGAGCTGTTTTTT | CASSSLAGGLGGELFF | TRBV7-6 | once | TRBD2 | TRBJ2-2
TGTGCCAGCAGCTTAGAAATCATCGCGGGGCCGGACACAGATACGCAGTATTTT | CASSLEIIAGPDTDTQYF | TRBV11-2 | once | . | TRBJ2-3
TGTGCCAGCAGCTCCCCTAGTCCTGATACGCAGTATTTT | CASSSPSPDTQYF | TRBV7-9 | . | . | TRBJ2-3
TGCGCCAGCAGCTTGGTTACAGGAAAGAACACTGAAGCTTTCTTT | CASSLVTGKNTEAFF | TRBV5-1 | . | . | TRBJ1-1
TGCGCCAGCAGCTCGGCCGGCGGGGGAAGTAAAGAGACCCAGTACTTC | CASSSAGGGSKETQYF | TRBV5-1 | . | TRBD2 | TRBJ2-5
TGTGCCAGCAGTCCCTGTGAGGTTAGCTCCTACGAGCAGTACTTC | CASSPCEVSSYEQYF | TRBV11-3 | . | . | TRBJ2-7
TGTGCCAGCAGCCAGAGAGAGGGACATATCAATTCACCCCTCCACTTT | CASSQREGHINSPLHF | TRBV7-9 | few | . | TRBJ1-6
TGTGCCAGTAGTATAGTCAAGTGGGGCCTCTACAATGAGCAGTTCTTC | CASSIVKWGLYNEQFF | TRBV19 | . | . | TRBJ2-1
TGTGCCAGCAGTGAAGATCCCCCAGGGGGCGCATTCGGCGGGGAGCTGTTTTTT | CASSEDPPGGAFGGELFF | TRBV6-1 | . | TRBD1 | TRBJ2-2
TGTGCCAGCAGCTTAGACAGCTTTAATTCACCCCTCCACTTT | CASSLDSFNSPLHF | TRBV5-6 | . | . | TRBJ1-6
TGTGCCAGCAGCGCCGCGGGATCCGGGGAGCTGTTTTTT | CASSAAGSGELFF | TRBV7-8 | . | . | TRBJ2-2
TGTGCCAGCAGCACTGGGGACACCCAGTTCTTC | CASSTGDTQFF | TRBV7-9 | . | . | TRBJ2-1
TGTGCCAGCAGCCAGAACGGGCTAGCGGGGGGGCTACAGACCCAGTACTTC | CASSQNGLAGGLQTQYF | TRBV7-2 | . | TRBD2 | TRBJ2-5
TGCGCCAGCAGCCCATTAAGCGGGGGGGCCGATGAGCAGTTCTTC | CASSPLSGGADEQFF | TRBV4-1 | . | TRBD2 | TRBJ2-1
TGCGCCAGGCGACAGGGAGACGAGCAGTACTTC | CARRQGDEQYF | TRBV5-1 | . | TRBD1 | TRBJ2-7
TGTGCCAGTAGGCCGGGACTAAACTACAATGAGCAGTTCTTC | CASRPGLNYNEQFF | TRBV19 | . | TRBD2 | TRBJ2-1
TGTGCCAGCAGTTCTGGGACTGATATAGCAGATACGCAGTATTTT | CASSSGTDIADTQYF | TRBV27 | . | . | TRBJ2-3
TGTGCCAGCAGTTTAAGAAGGGGGCGCCCCTATGGCTACACCTTC | CASSLRRGRPYGYTF | TRBV27 | once | TRBD1 | TRBJ1-2
TGTGCCAGTAGTGAGACAGGGATGGAGACCCAGTACTTC | CASSETGMETQYF | TRBV19 | . | TRBD1 | TRBJ2-5
TGTGCCAGCAGCTTGGCCCAGGGCAGGGTGGAGACCCAGTACTTC | CASSLAQGRVETQYF | TRBV5-4 | . | . | TRBJ2-5
TGTGCCAGCAGCTTAGAGGGATCTCGCGGCTATGGCTACACCTTC | CASSLEGSRGYGYTF | TRBV7-3 | . | . | TRBJ1-2
TGTGCCAGTAGTATAGCCGACAGGGGAAACACTGAAGCTTTCTTT | CASSIADRGNTEAFF | TRBV19 | . | TRBD1 | TRBJ1-1
TGTGCCATCAGTGAAAGTAACAGGGGATTATCCTACAATGAGCAGTTCTTC | CAISESNRGLSYNEQFF | TRBV10-3 | . | TRBD1 | TRBJ2-1
TGTGCCAGCAGCTTAGTTGGAGCGGGGTACAATGAGCAGTTCTTC | CASSLVGAGYNEQFF | TRBV7-9 | once | TRBD2 | TRBJ2-1
TGTGCCAGCAGCGCCAGGTGGATAGGGAACACCGGGGAGCTGTTTTTT | CASSARWIGNTGELFF | TRBV9 | . | . | TRBJ2-2
TGTGCCAGCAGCCCCCGGACAGGGGGCGATTACTCCTACGAGCAGTACTTC | CASSPRTGGDYSYEQYF | TRBV7-3 | . | TRBD1 | TRBJ2-7
TGTGCCAGCAGCTTAGGAGGCGGGACCGGTAATGAGCAGTTCTTC | CASSLGGGTGNEQFF | TRBV7-2 | . | . | TRBJ2-1
TGTGCCTGGACAAGGCAGGGGGGAAACTATGGCTACACCTTC | CAWTRQGGNYGYTF | TRBV30 | . | TRBD1 | TRBJ1-2
TGTGCCAGTAGTAGCGCGGGAACAACCTACGAGCAGTACTTC | CASSSAGTTYEQYF | TRBV19 | . | . | TRBJ2-7
TGTGCCAGCAGCCCGGGGGAAGCTGAAGCTTTCTTT | CASSPGEAEAFF | TRBV5-6 | . | . | TRBJ1-1
TGTGCCAGCAGCTTGGGGGGACTAGCGGGGGCCCGCCCATACGAGCAGTACTTC | CASSLGGLAGARPYEQYF | TRBV5-4 | . | TRBD2 | TRBJ2-7
TGTGCCAGCAGTCAGGGTAACGAGCAGTACTTC | CASSQGNEQYF | TRBV6-5 | . | . | TRBJ2-7
TGTGCCAGCAGTTTCGTGGTACTAGCGGGGGGACCTAGCTCCTACAATGAGCAGTTCTTC | CASSFVVLAGGPSSYNEQFF | TRBV27 | . | TRBD2 | TRBJ2-1
TGTGCCAGCAGTTTGGGGAGCACCTACGAGCAGTACTTC | CASSLGSTYEQYF | TRBV12-3/TRBV12-4 | . | . | TRBJ2-7
TGTGCCATCGGGGAGGGGGGACGGATCACTAACAATGGCTACACCTTC | CAIGEGGRITNNGYTF | TRBV10-3 | . | . | TRBJ1-2
TGTGCCAGCAGCCCCACACAGGGGTCCACCGGGGAGCTGTTTTTT | CASSPTQGSTGELFF | TRBV7-3 | . | TRBD1 | TRBJ2-2